This T cell receptor beta chain stems from a study of blood T cells in healthy people across ages. Study observations and caveats: Higher diversity, along with more naive CD4+ cells, distinguished long-lived donors from aged donors. CMV infection status of these donors was not known.

Combining a sample-barcoded 5' primer with a J-beta primer mix, a second PCR ran for about 7 to 11 cycles. TCRdb reprocessed the 5' RACE reads via MiXCR and lists one record per CDR3 protein. The data contain 1.5 million to 2 million distinct CDR3 sequences, roughly 27% of them seen just once; the ten biggest clones take up roughly 8.2%. This clonotype was found many times. Its antigen is not known. The CDR3 totals 15 residues. Trimming removed 6 bases from V and 3 bases from J; junction bases left unmatched: 10. The germline CDR1 and CDR2 sequences are SSHAT and FNYEAQ (reference sequence). Isolated per sample were at least 6.5 million PBMCs. There were at least 6 micrograms of total RNA extracted from every sample.

This TCR was recovered from a woman aged 25 to 39 in good health. Sequencing input: blood. This chain joins TRBV7-7 and TRBJ1-2, with 7 nucleotides matching TRBD1. The CDR3 sequence: CASRYTGTDDYGYTF. Here the CDR3 DNA reads TGTGCCAGCAGGTACACCGGGACAGACGACTATGGCTACACCTTC.